This TCR beta chain was identified in a study of shared clonotypes between healthy human individuals. In the study overall: The composition of the donors was a couple of women and three men aged 18 to 49.

Clones were sequenced by immunoSEQ multiplex PCR, and TCRdb holds only the in-frame ones, with some missing. The sample lists about 470,000 clones, about 85% seen once, with around 13% in the top ten. Germline-derived CDR1 and CDR2 are KGHSH and LQKENI. The CDR3 is made up of 12 amino acids. The germline V and J ends were trimmed by 3 bases and 2 bases, with 4 bases remaining between them. The V and J genes are TRBV18 and TRBJ1-2; D is undetermined. Sample: PBMCs. The sequence derives from a woman aged 40 to 50 in good health. Some clones in this sample may be carry-over from other donors' samples. The DNA for the CDR3 is TGTGCCAGCTCACCCGGGAACTATGGCTACACCTTC. Protein sequence: CASSPGNYGYTF.